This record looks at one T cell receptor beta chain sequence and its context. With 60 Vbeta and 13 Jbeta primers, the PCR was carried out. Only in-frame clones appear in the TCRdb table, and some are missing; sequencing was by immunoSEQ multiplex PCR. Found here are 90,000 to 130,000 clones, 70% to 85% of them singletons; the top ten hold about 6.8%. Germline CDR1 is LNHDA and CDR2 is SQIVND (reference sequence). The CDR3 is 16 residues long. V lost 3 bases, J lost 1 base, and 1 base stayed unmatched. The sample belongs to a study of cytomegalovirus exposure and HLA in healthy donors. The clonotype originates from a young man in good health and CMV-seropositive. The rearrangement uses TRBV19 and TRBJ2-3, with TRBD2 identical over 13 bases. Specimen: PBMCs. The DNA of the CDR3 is TGTGCCAGTAGTATGGGGACTAGCGGGGGCACAGATACGCAGTATTTT. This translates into CASSMGTSGGTDTQYF.